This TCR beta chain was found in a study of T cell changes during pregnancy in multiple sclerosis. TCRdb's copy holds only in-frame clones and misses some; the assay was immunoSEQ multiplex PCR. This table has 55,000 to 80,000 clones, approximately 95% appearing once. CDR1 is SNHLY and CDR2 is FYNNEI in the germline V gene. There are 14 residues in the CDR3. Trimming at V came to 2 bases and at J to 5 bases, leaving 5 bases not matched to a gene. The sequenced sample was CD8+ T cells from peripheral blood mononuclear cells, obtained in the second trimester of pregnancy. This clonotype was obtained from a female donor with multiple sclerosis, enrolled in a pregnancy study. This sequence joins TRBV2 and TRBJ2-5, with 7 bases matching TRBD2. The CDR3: CASSEPRETETQYF. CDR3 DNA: TGTGCCAGCAGTGAACCGCGGGAGACGGAGACCCAGTACTTC. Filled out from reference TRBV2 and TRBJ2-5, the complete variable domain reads EPEVTQTPSHQVTQMGQEVILRCVPISNHLYFYWYRQILGQKVEFLVSFYNNEISEKSEIFDDQFSVERPDGSNFTLKIRSTKLEDSAMYFCASSEPRETETQYFGPGTRLLVL.